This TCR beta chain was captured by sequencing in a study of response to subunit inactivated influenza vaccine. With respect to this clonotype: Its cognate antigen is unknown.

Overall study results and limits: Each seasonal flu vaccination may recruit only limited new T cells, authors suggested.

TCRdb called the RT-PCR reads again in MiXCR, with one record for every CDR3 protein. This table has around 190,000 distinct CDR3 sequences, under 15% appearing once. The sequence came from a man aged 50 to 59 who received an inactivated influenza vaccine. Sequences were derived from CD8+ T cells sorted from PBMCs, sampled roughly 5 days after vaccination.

The CDR3 sequence is CASSLTSGRESSETQYF. In nucleotides, the CDR3 is TGCGCCAGCAGCTTGACTAGCGGGAGGGAAAGTTCAGAGACCCAGTACTTC. The rearrangement links TRBV5-1 to TRBJ2-5; TRBD2 aligns across 13 bases. V gave up 1 base and J gave up 4 bases; unmatched junction bases: 7. This CDR3 region has 17 residues. From germline, CDR1 is SGHRS and CDR2 YFSETQ.